A single sample is the source of the 13 T cell receptor beta chains below, sequenced in a study of a mutant IDH1 vaccine in newly diagnosed glioma. Time point indicated: week 23, last vaccination. Mutant IDH1 20-mer peptide, at 300 ug, made up each vaccine dose, with topical imiquimod. The method was immunoSEQ multiplex PCR; TCRdb's version includes in-frame clones alone and lacks a portion of them. The data show over 50,000 clones, with over 75% seen just once and roughly 13% held by the top ten. No cognate antigen is known for these TCRs. Sample: PBMCs, taken from a glioma patient whose treatment included an IDH1 peptide vaccine. The receptors derive from a young man with glioma.

The V call is TRBV7-9, the J call TRBJ1-3; TRBD1 matches 7 bases. The trim removed 3 bases at V and 4 bases at J, leaving 0 bases unmatched. The CDR3 runs 13 residues. Germline assignment: CDR1 SEHNR and CDR2 FQNEAQ (reference sequence). The CDR3 region has the DNA TGTGCCAGCAGCTTGGACAGGGGAAACACCATATATTTT. Its protein product is CASSLDRGNTIYF.

The rearrangement joins TRBV5-1 to TRBJ1-6, with a tentative D call TRBD1 (5 bases). The germline gives CDR1 SGHRS, CDR2 YFSETQ. This CDR3 spans 15 amino acids. V shed 4 bases and J shed 10 bases, with 18 bases lying between them. The CDR3 sequence is CASSPPGGAGSPLHF. CDR3 DNA sequence: TGCGCCAGCAGCCCCCCCGGCGGGGCTGGGTCACCCCTCCACTTT.

J is TRBJ1-2 and V is TRBV29-1, with D unclear. The CDR3 sequence is 13 residues long. V was cut by 2 bases and J by 4 bases, with 11 bases left in between. Germline-derived CDR1 and CDR2 are SQVTM and ANQGSEA. DNA for the CDR3: TGCAGCGTTGAAACAGAACTCACCTATGGCTACACCTTC. This translates into CSVETELTYGYTF. Complete variable domain (other parts from reference TRBV29-1 and TRBJ1-2): SAVISQKPSRDICQRGTSLTIQCQVDSQVTMMFWYRQQPGQSLTLIATANQGSEATYESGFVIDKFPISRPNLTFSTLTVSNMSPEDSSIYLCSVETELTYGYTFGSGTRLTVV.

The chain links TRBV7-6 to TRBJ2-5; D is uncertain. V lost 5 bases and J 7 bases, leaving 14 bases between the germline ends. The CDR3 has 13 amino acids. Germline V gene sequence: CDR1 SGHVS, CDR2 FNYEAQ. This CDR3 is CASSPLSVGTQYF. The DNA of the CDR3 is TGTGCCAGCAGCCCACTGAGTGTCGGGACCCAGTACTTC.

This chain links TRBV28 with TRBJ2-7, with TRBD1 identical over 7 bases. J gave up 7 bases and V 5 bases, and 11 bases lay outside the gene matches. The germline gives CDR1 MDHEN, CDR2 SYDVKM. The CDR3 runs 14 residues. This CDR3 is CASSVPGGRREQYF. As DNA, the CDR3 is TGTGCCAGCAGTGTACCAGGGGGACGAAGGGAGCAGTACTTC. Full variable domain (remainder filled in from reference TRBV28 and TRBJ2-7): DVKVTQSSRYLVKRTGEKVFLECVQDMDHENMFWYRQDPGLGLRLIYFSYDVKMKEKGDIPEGYSVSREKKERFSLILESASTNQTSMYLCASSVPGGRREQYFGPGTRLTVT.

The rearrangement joins TRBV7-2 to TRBJ1-5; a possible D gene is TRBD1 (6 bases). The CDR3 loop spans 12 amino acids. CDR1 and CDR2 (germline): SGHTA, FQGNSA. Trimming took 9 bases from V and 9 from J, leaving 15 bases between them. The CDR3 coding sequence is TGTGCCAGTGGCCGGGGGCCGGGGCCCCAGCATTTT. Translating it yields CASGRGPGPQHF.

This clone came up a few times. The chain couples TRBV5-4 to TRBJ2-2, with a possible D match to TRBD1 (5 bases). This CDR3 has 14 residues. V shed 9 bases and J shed 6 bases, with 18 bases lying between them. Germline lookup yields CDR1 SGHNT and CDR2 YYREEE (reference sequence). The CDR3 reads CATTTDLSPGELFF. The CDR3 DNA is TGTGCCACCACGACAGATCTCTCACCCGGGGAGCTGTTTTTT.

The chain couples TRBV6-5 to TRBJ1-5, with no clear D. CDR3 length equals 15 residues. Germline-derived CDR1 and CDR2 are MNHEY and SVGAGI. With 6 bases removed from V and 0 bases from J, the gap between germline ends came to 12 bases. CDR3 region: CASSSSENSNQPQHF. The CDR3 DNA is TGTGCCAGCAGCTCGAGTGAAAATAGCAATCAGCCCCAGCATTTT.

DNA for the CDR3: TGTGCCAGCTCACCACTTGTTGCCAGGGGAGGAGGACAGAACTATGGCTACACCTTC. Amino acid sequence: CASSPLVARGGGQNYGYTF. The chain has TRBV18 and TRBJ1-2; D perhaps matches TRBD1 (6 bases). V lost 1 base and J lost 2, with 23 bases in between. This CDR3 contains 19 residues. The germline CDR1 and CDR2 sequences are KGHSH and LQKENI.

The chain joins TRBV7-2 to TRBJ2-7; a weak D match, TRBD2 (6 bases). Trimming removed 3 bases from V and 3 bases from J, with 9 bases in between. This CDR3 has 13 residues. Looked up from germline, CDR1 is SGHTA and CDR2 is FQGNSA. CDR3 loop: CASSFGGGYEQYF. The CDR3 nucleotides read TGTGCCAGCAGCTTCGGGGGAGGCTACGAGCAGTACTTC.

This chain joins TRBV5-6 and TRBJ2-5; TRBD2 matches 12 bases. The CDR3 is 15 amino acids. Germline V gene sequence: CDR1 SGHDT, CDR2 YYEEEE. V was clipped by 2 bases and J by 7 bases; unmatched bases: 6. CDR3 in amino acids: CASSFRLAGVGTQYF. The CDR3 DNA sequence: TGTGCCAGCAGCTTTCGACTAGCGGGAGTCGGGACCCAGTACTTC.

The V and J genes are TRBV10-3 and TRBJ2-5; D gene uncertain. The CDR3 runs to 15 residues. The V gene's germline CDR1 is ENHRY and CDR2 SYGVKD. The V end lost 2 bases, the J end lost 1 base, and 11 bases lay between the germline ends. The CDR3: CAISETPGSQETQYF. The CDR3 region has the DNA TGTGCCATCAGTGAGACTCCTGGGTCCCAAGAGACCCAGTACTTC.

This sequence joins TRBV4-3 and TRBJ1-3; D is unresolved. CDR1 LGHNA and CDR2 YSLEER come from the germline V gene. This CDR3 contains 15 residues. The V end lost 3 bases, the J end lost 0 bases, and 9 bases lay between the germline ends. The CDR3 coding sequence is TGCGCCAGCAGCCAGTCTTTGAGCTCTGGAAACACCATATATTTT. As protein: CASSQSLSSGNTIYF.